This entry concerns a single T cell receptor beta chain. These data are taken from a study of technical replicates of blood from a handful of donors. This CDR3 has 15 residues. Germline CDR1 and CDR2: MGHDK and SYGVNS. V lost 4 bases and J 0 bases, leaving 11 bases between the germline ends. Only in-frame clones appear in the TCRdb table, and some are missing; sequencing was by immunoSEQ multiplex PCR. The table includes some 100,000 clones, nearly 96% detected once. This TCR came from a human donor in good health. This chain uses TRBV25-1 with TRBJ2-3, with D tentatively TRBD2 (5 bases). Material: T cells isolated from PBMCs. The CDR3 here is CASSGGWASTDTQYF. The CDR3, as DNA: TGTGCCAGCAGTGGAGGGTGGGCTAGCACAGATACGCAGTATTTT.